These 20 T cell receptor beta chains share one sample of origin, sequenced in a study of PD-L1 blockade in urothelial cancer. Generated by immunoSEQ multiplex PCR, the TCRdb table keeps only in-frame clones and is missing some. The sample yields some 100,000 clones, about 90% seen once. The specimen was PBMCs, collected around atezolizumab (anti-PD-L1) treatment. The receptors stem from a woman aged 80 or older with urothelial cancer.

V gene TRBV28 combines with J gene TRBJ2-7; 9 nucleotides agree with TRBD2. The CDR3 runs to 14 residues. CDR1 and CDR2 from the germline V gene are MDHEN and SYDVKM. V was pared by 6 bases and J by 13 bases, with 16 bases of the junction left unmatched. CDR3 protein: CASSETSGGLLGYF. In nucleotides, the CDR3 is TGTGCCAGCAGCGAGACTAGCGGAGGGTTACTTGGTTACTTC.

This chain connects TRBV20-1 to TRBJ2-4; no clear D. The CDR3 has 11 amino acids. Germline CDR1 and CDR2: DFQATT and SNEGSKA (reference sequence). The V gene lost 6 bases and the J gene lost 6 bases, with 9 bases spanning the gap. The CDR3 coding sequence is TGCAGTGCCTGGAGTCCAAACATTCAGTACTTC. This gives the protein CSAWSPNIQYF.

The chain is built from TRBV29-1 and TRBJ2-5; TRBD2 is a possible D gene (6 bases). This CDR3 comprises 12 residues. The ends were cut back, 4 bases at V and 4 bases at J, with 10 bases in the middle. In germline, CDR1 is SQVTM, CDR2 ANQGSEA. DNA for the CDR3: TGCAGCGTTGGTCGAGCGGGAGAGACCCAGTACTTC. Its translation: CSVGRAGETQYF. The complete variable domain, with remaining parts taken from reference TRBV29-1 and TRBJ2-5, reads SAVISQKPSRDICQRGTSLTIQCQVDSQVTMMFWYRQQPGQSLTLIATANQGSEATYESGFVIDKFPISRPNLTFSTLTVSNMSPEDSSIYLCSVGRAGETQYFGPGTRLLVL.

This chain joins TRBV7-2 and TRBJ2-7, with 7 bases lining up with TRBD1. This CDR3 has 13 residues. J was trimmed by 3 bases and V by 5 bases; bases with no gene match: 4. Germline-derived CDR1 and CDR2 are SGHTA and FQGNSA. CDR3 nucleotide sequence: TGTGCCAGCAGCCCGACAGGGTACTACGAGCAGTACTTC. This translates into CASSPTGYYEQYF.

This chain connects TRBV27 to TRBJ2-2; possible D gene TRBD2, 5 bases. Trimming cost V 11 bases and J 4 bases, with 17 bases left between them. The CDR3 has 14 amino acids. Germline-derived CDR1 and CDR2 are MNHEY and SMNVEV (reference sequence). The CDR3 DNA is TGTGCCTCCAGAGGAGGTTATGTCACCGGGGAGCTGTTTTTT. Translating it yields CASRGGYVTGELFF.

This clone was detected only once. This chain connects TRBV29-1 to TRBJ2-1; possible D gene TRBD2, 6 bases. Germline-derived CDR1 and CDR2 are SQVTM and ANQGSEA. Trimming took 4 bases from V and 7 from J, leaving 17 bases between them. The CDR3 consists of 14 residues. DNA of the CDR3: TGCAGCGTTGCACGGGACTCCCAGGGAAATGAGCAGTTCTTC. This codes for CSVARDSQGNEQFF.

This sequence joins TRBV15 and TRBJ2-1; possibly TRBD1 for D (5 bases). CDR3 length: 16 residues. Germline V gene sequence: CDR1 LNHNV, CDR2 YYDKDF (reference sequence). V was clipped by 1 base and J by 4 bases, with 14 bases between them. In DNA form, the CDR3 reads TGTGCCACCAGCAGAGGAAGCAAAGGGGCTTACAATGAGCAGTTCTTC. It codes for CATSRGSKGAYNEQFF.

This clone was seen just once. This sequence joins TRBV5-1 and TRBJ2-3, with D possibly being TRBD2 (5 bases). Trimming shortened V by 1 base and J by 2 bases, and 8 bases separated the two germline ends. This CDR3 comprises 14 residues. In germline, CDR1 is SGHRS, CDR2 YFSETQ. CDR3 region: CASSLMEDTDTQYF. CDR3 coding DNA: TGCGCCAGCAGCTTGATGGAGGACACAGATACGCAGTATTTT.

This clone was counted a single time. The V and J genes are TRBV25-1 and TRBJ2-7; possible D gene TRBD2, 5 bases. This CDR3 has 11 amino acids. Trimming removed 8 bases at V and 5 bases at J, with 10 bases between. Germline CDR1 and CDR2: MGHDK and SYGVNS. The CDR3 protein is CASGRGNEQYF. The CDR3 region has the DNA TGTGCCAGCGGTCGAGGGAACGAGCAGTACTTC.

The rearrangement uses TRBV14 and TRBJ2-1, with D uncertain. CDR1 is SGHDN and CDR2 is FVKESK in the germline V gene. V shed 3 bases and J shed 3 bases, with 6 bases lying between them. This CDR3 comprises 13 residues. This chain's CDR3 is CASSHLYYNEQFF. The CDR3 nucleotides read TGTGCCAGCAGCCACCTATACTACAATGAGCAGTTCTTC.

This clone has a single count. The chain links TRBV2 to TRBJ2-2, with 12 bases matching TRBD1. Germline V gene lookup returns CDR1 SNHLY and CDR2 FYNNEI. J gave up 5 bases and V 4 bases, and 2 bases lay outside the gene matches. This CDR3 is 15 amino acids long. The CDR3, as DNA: TGTGCCAGCAGTGGGGACAGGGGGCAAACCGGGGAGCTGTTTTTT. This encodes CASSGDRGQTGELFF. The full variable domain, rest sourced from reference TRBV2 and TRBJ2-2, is EPEVTQTPSHQVTQMGQEVILRCVPISNHLYFYWYRQILGQKVEFLVSFYNNEISEKSEIFDDQFSVERPDGSNFTLKIRSTKLEDSAMYFCASSGDRGQTGELFFGEGSRLTVL.

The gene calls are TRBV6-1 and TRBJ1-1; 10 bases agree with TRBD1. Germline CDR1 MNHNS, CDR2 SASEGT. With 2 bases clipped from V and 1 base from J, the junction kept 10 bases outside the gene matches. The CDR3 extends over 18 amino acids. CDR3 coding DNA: TGTGCCAGCAGTGAATATAGGGACAGGGGAGGGGGGAACACTGAAGCTTTCTTT. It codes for CASSEYRDRGGGNTEAFF.

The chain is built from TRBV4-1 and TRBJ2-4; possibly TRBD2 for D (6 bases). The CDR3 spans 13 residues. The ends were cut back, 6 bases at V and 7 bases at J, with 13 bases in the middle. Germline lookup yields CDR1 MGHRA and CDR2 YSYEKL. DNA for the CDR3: TGCGCCAGCAGTTTAACTGGGAGGAACATTCAGTACTTC. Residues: CASSLTGRNIQYF.

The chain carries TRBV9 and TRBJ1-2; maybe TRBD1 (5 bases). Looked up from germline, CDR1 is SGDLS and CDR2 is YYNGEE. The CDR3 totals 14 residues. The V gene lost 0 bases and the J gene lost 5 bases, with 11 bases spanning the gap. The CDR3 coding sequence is TGTGCCAGCAGCGTAGGGCAGGGCTCATATGGCTACACCTTC. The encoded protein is CASSVGQGSYGYTF.

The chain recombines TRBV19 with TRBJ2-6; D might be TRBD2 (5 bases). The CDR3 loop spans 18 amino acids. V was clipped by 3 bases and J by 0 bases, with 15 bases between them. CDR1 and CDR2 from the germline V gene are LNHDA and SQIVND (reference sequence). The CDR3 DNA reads TGTGCCAGTAGTATTAGCCCCGGACGGGGCTCTGGGGCCAACGTCCTGACTTTC. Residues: CASSISPGRGSGANVLTF.

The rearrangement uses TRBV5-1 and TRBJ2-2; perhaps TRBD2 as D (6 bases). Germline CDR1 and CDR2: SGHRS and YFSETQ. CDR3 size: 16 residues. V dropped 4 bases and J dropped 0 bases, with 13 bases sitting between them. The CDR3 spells CASSVEGTSNTGELFF. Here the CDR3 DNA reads TGCGCCAGCAGCGTGGAGGGGACTTCGAACACCGGGGAGCTGTTTTTT.

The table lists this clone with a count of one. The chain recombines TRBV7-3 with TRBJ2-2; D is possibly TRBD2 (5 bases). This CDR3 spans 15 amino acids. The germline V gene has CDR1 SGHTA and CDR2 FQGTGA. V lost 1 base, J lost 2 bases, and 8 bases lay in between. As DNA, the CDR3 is TGTGCCAGCAGCTTAATGGGGAGAAACACCGGGGAGCTGTTTTTT. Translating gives CASSLMGRNTGELFF.

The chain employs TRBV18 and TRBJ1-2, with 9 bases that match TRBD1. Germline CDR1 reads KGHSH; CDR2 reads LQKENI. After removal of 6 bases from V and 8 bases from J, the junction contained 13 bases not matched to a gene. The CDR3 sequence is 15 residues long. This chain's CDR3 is CASSPSLQGAEGYTF. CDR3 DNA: TGTGCCAGCTCCCCTTCCCTACAGGGGGCGGAAGGCTACACCTTC. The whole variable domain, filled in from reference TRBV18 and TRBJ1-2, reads NAGVMQNPRHLVRRRGQEARLRCSPMKGHSHVYWYRQLPEEGLKFMVYLQKENIIDESGMPKERFSAEFPKEGPSILRIQQVVRGDSAAYFCASSPSLQGAEGYTFGSGTRLTVV.

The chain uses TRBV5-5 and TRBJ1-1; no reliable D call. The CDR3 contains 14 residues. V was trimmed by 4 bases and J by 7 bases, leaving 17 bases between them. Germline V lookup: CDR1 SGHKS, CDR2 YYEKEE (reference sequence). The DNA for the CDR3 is TGTGCCAGCAGCCCACTGGGGAGGTACAATGAAGCTTTCTTT. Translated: CASSPLGRYNEAFF.

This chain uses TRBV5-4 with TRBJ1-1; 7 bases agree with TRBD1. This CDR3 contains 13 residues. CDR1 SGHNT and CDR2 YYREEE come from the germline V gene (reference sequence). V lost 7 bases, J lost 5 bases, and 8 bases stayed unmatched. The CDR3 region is CASRSGGRTEAFF. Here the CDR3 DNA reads TGTGCCAGCCGTTCAGGGGGGCGGACTGAAGCTTTCTTT. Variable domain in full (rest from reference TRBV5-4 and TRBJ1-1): ETGVTQSPTHLIKTRGQQVTLRCSSQSGHNTVSWYQQALGQGPQFIFQYYREEENGRGNFPPRFSGLQFPNYSSELNVNALELDDSALYLCASRSGGRTEAFFGQGTRLTVV.